These 8 T cell receptor beta chains came from one sample sequenced in a study of T cells in Graves' hyperthyroidism and ophthalmopathy. From RNA transcripts, TCR beta CDR3 regions were amplified. The TCR CDR3 was amplified in a first-round RT-PCR using the HTBI primer set. Using its own MiXCR run on the multiplex PCR reads, TCRdb lists one record per CDR3 protein. The sample lists 75,000 to 100,000 distinct CDR3 sequences, 35% to 45% occurring once. Specimen: peripheral blood or thyroid tissue (not recorded which). These receptors all stem from a woman younger than 45 with Graves' hyperthyroidism.

This chain connects TRBV29-1 to TRBJ1-1; possible D gene TRBD1, 5 bases. CDR3 size: 13 residues. CDR1 and CDR2 from the germline V gene are SQVTM and ANQGSEA. V was cut by 7 bases and J by 5 bases, with 17 bases left in between. The CDR3 coding sequence is TGCAGCGCCAGCAGCCAAGGGGAAACTGAAGCTTTCTTT. Encoded protein: CSASSQGETEAFF.

This clonotype occurred a few times. This sequence joins TRBV28 and TRBJ1-5; D unresolved. CDR1 is MDHEN and CDR2 is SYDVKM in the germline V gene. V was shortened by 5 bases and J by 0 bases, with 17 bases between the two germline ends. This CDR3 has 17 amino acids. CDR3 in DNA: TGTGCCAGCAGTGCCCACAGCGAATACTATAGCAATCAGCCCCAGCATTTT. This sequence encodes CASSAHSEYYSNQPQHF.

This clonotype was seen only a few times. Likely a read error: the CDR3 ends without its conserved phenylalanine or tryptophan. Because the CDR3's place on the DNA is in doubt, the DNA is left out and the CDR3 is given as listed by TCRdb. The chain recombines TRBV12-3 or TRBV12-4 with TRBJ1-4. The CDR3 is made up of 9 amino acids, end residues included. CDR3 loop: CASSFSSVP.

As for this clonotype: A read error may account for a junction end that differs from germline. V usage is TRBV14 and J usage is TRBJ1-1; TRBD1 matches 7 bases. The CDR3 length is 20 residues. Germline lookup yields CDR1 SGHDN and CDR2 FVKESK. CDR3 residues: CASSQDVGPRDSYFDTEAFF. The CDR3 coding sequence is TGTGCCAGCAGTCAAGACGTAGGTCCTCGGGACAGTTATTTTGACACTGAAGCTTTCTTT. Complete variable domain (other parts from reference TRBV14 and TRBJ1-1): EAGVTQFPSHSVIEKGQTVTLRCDPISGHDNLYWYRRVMGKEIKFLLHFVKESKQDESGMPNNRFLAERTGGTYSTLKVQPAELEDSGVYFCASSQDVGPRDSYFDTEAFFGQGTRLTVV.

This clonotype was detected many times. The chain carries TRBV7-3 and TRBJ2-2, with D perhaps TRBD1 (6 bases). CDR1 SGHTA and CDR2 FQGTGA come from the germline V gene. Trimming cost V 1 base and J 4 bases, with 13 bases left between them. The CDR3 consists of 16 residues. The chain's CDR3 is CASSLNVVGATGELFF. The CDR3 DNA is TGTGCCAGCAGCTTAAACGTGGTGGGGGCCACCGGGGAGCTGTTTTTT.

Of note for this clonotype: A clone one base away is much larger, so this may be a read error. The chain is built from TRBV2 and TRBJ2-5; D is unclear. Trimming cost V 10 bases and J 3 bases, with 18 bases left between them. CDR3 length: 14 residues. Germline V gene data show CDR1 as SNHLY and CDR2 as FYNNEI. DNA of the CDR3: TGTGCCAACATGAGGAAACAACTAAAAGAGACCCAGTACTTC. Translated: CANMRKQLKETQYF. Full variable domain (missing parts from reference TRBV2 and TRBJ2-5): EPEVTQTPSHQVTQMGQEVILRCVPISNHLYFYWYRQILGQKVEFLVSFYNNEISEKSEIFDDQFSVERPDGSNFTLKIRSTKLEDSAMYFCANMRKQLKETQYFGPGTRLLVL.

This clonotype turned up a few times. The V call is TRBV27, the J call TRBJ1-1; D is perhaps TRBD1 (6 bases). Germline V gene sequence: CDR1 MNHEY, CDR2 SMNVEV (reference sequence). Trimming shortened V by 5 bases and J by 4 bases, and 14 bases separated the two germline ends. The CDR3 has 14 residues. CDR3 protein: CASSPRTDGTEAFF. In DNA, the CDR3 is TGTGCCAGCAGTCCGCGGACAGATGGCACTGAAGCTTTCTTT.

The chain has TRBV9 and TRBJ1-5, with TRBD1 as a possible D gene (5 bases). Trimming took 4 bases from V and 7 from J, leaving 18 bases between them. This CDR3 has 15 residues. Germline assignment: CDR1 SGDLS and CDR2 YYNGEE. The CDR3 region is CASSPGDVREQPQHF. As DNA, the CDR3 is TGTGCCAGCAGCCCGGGGGATGTCAGGGAGCAGCCCCAGCATTTT. Full variable domain (missing parts from reference TRBV9 and TRBJ1-5): DSGVTQTPKHLITATGQRVTLRCSPRSGDLSVYWYQQSLDQGLQFLIQYYNGEERAKGNILERFSAQQFPDLHSELNLSSLELGDSALYFCASSPGDVREQPQHFGDGTRLSIL.